A single sample is the source of the 12 T cell receptor beta chains below, sequenced in a study of T cell responses to AZD1222 COVID-19 vaccine. This table comes from immunoSEQ multiplex PCR, and its TCRdb copy is limited to in-frame clones, with some not included. The data contain 45,000 to 55,000 clones, around 84% of them singletons. The sequencing here drew on peripheral blood, taken on day 0 of AZD1222 vaccination. Receptors were obtained from an adult in good health.

J is TRBJ2-7 and V is TRBV27; D might be TRBD1 (6 bases). Germline CDR1 is MNHEY and CDR2 is SMNVEV (reference sequence). V was cut by 4 bases and J by 13 bases, with 17 bases left in between. This CDR3 has 12 residues. The CDR3 DNA reads TGTGCCAGCAGTTCGGTAATAGGGGGTCACTACTTC. Its protein is CASSSVIGGHYF.

V usage is TRBV30 and J usage is TRBJ2-7, with D unresolved. Germline V gene data show CDR1 as GTSNPN and CDR2 as SVGIG (reference sequence). The CDR3 contains 11 residues. V shed 3 bases and J shed 4 bases, with 7 bases lying between them. The CDR3 region is CAWRLGYEQYF. CDR3 sequence (DNA): TGTGCCTGGAGGCTAGGGTACGAGCAGTACTTC. Based on the CDR3 plus reference TRBV30 and TRBJ2-7, the full variable domain is SQTIHQWPATLVQPVGSPLSLECTVEGTSNPNLYWYRQAAGRGLQLLFYSVGIGQISSEVPQNLSASRPQDRQFILSSKKLLLSDSGFYLCAWRLGYEQYFGPGTRLTVT.

The chain combines TRBV21-1 with TRBJ2-1. TRBV21-1 represents a pseudogene. The CDR3 covers 15 residues. CDR3 residues: CASSKSGTAHGGQFF. In nucleotides, the CDR3 is TGTGCCAGCAGCAAGTCCGGGACGGCCCATGGGGGGCAGTTCTTC.

CDR3 residues: CASSQVGMVGYGYTF. The CDR3, as DNA: TGTGCCAGCAGCCAAGTAGGGATGGTGGGCTATGGCTACACCTTC. The chain uses TRBV4-2 and TRBJ1-2; D unresolved. Germline CDR1 reads LGHNA; CDR2 reads YNFKEQ. V was pared by 1 base and J by 4 bases, with 13 bases between. The CDR3 contains 15 residues.

The V gene is TRBV6-1, the J gene TRBJ1-2, with D unresolved. V was clipped by 2 bases and J by 1 base, with 5 bases between them. This CDR3 is built from 13 residues. Germline CDR1 and CDR2: MNHNS and SASEGT. This CDR3 is CASSEQINYGYTF. Here the CDR3 DNA reads TGTGCCAGCAGTGAACAGATTAACTATGGCTACACCTTC.

The genes are TRBV28 and TRBJ2-1, with no clear D. From germline, CDR1 is MDHEN and CDR2 SYDVKM. Deletions cut 4 bases from V and 2 bases from J, with 12 bases between. The CDR3 totals 15 residues. The CDR3: CASSSTFSPYNEQFF. CDR3 coding DNA: TGTGCCAGCAGTTCCACATTTAGCCCCTACAATGAGCAGTTCTTC.

This chain uses TRBV7-2 with TRBJ1-5; tentatively, D is TRBD1 (6 bases). V was clipped by 2 bases and J by 7 bases, with 12 bases between them. Looked up from germline, CDR1 is SGHTA and CDR2 is FQGNSA. This CDR3 comprises 14 residues. The DNA for the CDR3 is TGTGCCAGCAGCTTACCAGGGGCCGGGCAGCCCCAGCATTTT. Protein: CASSLPGAGQPQHF. Variable domain in full (rest from reference TRBV7-2 and TRBJ1-5): GAGVSQSPSNKVTEKGKDVELRCDPISGHTALYWYRQSLGQGLEFLIYFQGNSAPDKSGLPSDRFSAERTGGSVSTLTIQRTQQEDSAVYLCASSLPGAGQPQHFGDGTRLSIL.

This clone was detected a few times. The rearrangement uses TRBV7-2 and TRBJ2-5; 13 positions agree with TRBD2. The germline V gene encodes CDR1 SGHTA and CDR2 FQGNSA. The CDR3 length is 18 residues. Trimming took 5 bases from V and 1 from J; bases not matched to a gene: 10. The CDR3 here is CASSPGLLAGGPQETQYF. CDR3 DNA: TGTGCCAGCAGCCCAGGGCTACTAGCGGGGGGGCCCCAAGAGACCCAGTACTTC.

The V and J genes are TRBV5-1 and TRBJ1-2; TRBD1 matches 7 bases. Germline lookup yields CDR1 SGHRS and CDR2 YFSETQ. The V and J ends lost 3 bases and 4 bases, in that order; junction bases with no gene match: 15. The CDR3 extends over 17 amino acids. In nucleotides, the CDR3 is TGCGCCAGCAGCTCTGGGACAGCGTATAAACCTTTCTATGGCTACACCTTC. Its translation is CASSSGTAYKPFYGYTF.

This clone was detected once. This sequence joins TRBV6-4 and TRBJ2-7; the D is unclear. The CDR3 runs 14 residues. The germline CDR1 and CDR2 sequences are MRHNA and SNTAGT. The V gene lost 2 bases and the J gene lost 0 bases, with 8 bases spanning the gap. CDR3 nucleotide sequence: TGTGCCAGCAGTGACACGGGCCGCTCCTACGAGCAGTACTTC. The encoded protein is CASSDTGRSYEQYF.

This sequence joins TRBV6-1 and TRBJ1-4, with 12 bases aligning to TRBD1. The V and J ends lost 2 bases and 3 bases, in that order; junction bases with no gene match: 7. CDR1 is MNHNS and CDR2 is SASEGT in the germline V gene. The CDR3 has 18 residues. The CDR3 protein is CASSEPGTGGLANEKLFF. DNA for the CDR3: TGTGCCAGCAGTGAACCTGGGACAGGGGGCTTGGCTAATGAAAAACTGTTTTTT.

The genes are TRBV4-2 and TRBJ2-2; D might be TRBD1 or TRBD2, each matching 6 bases. Germline loops: CDR1 LGHNA, CDR2 YNFKEQ. This CDR3 spans 16 amino acids. Trimming took off 4 bases at V and 3 bases at J, with 15 bases between the two ends. CDR3 amino acids: CASSRAAGQDTGELFF. In nucleotides, the CDR3 is TGTGCCAGCAGCCGAGCCGCGGGACAAGACACCGGGGAGCTGTTTTTT.